A single sample gave rise to the 27 T cell receptor beta chains below, sequenced in a study of type 1 and type 2 diabetes patients. Genomic DNA was the PCR template. Amplification of the beta chain CDR3 used 30 forward and 13 reverse multiplex primers. TCRdb analysed the multiplex PCR reads with MiXCR anew, one entry per CDR3 protein. The sample carries under 300,000 distinct CDR3 sequences, roughly 48% recorded once. The material sequenced was peripheral blood mononuclear cells (PBMCs). The receptors were gathered from a man aged 18 to 29 with type 2 diabetes.

This clonotype was counted once. The conserved phenylalanine or tryptophan normally closing the CDR3 is absent here, so this likely arose from a read error. V usage is TRBV2 and J usage is TRBJ2-7; 10 nucleotides align to TRBD2. V lost 6 bases to trimming and J lost 1 base; unmatched junction nucleotides: 6. This CDR3 is built from 15 residues. Germline CDR1 reads SNHLY; CDR2 reads FYNNEI. The CDR3, as DNA: TGTGCCAGCAGAGAGTCTAGCGGGGGTTCCTACGAGCAGTACCTC. The encoded protein is CASRESSGGSYEQYL.

Many counts were recorded for this clonotype. The chain employs TRBV2 and TRBJ1-1; no clear D gene. V lost 3 bases, J lost 4 bases, and 9 bases lay in between. The CDR3 covers 13 residues. In germline, CDR1 is SNHLY, CDR2 FYNNEI. In DNA form, the CDR3 reads TGTGCCAGCAGTGATACAAGTGCCACTGAAGCTTTCTTT. It specifies CASSDTSATEAFF.

There are a few counts of this clonotype. The chain combines TRBV25-1 with TRBJ2-3, with D uncertain. This CDR3 region has 13 residues. CDR1 is MGHDK and CDR2 is SYGVNS in the germline V gene. Deletions cut 3 bases from V and 1 base from J, with 5 bases between. The CDR3 spells CASSEQGTDTQYF. CDR3 DNA sequence: TGTGCCAGCAGTGAGCAGGGCACAGATACGCAGTATTTT.

V usage is TRBV4-2 and J usage is TRBJ2-7, with a tentative D call TRBD1 (5 bases). V was shortened by 2 bases and J by 6 bases, with 8 bases between the two germline ends. The germline gives CDR1 LGHNA, CDR2 YNFKEQ. The CDR3 consists of 12 residues. The CDR3 spells CASSQRGGEQYF. CDR3 nucleotide sequence: TGTGCCAGCAGCCAAAGGGGTGGCGAGCAGTACTTC.

This clonotype was detected many times. The chain links TRBV7-8 to TRBJ2-7; D is ambiguous. V dropped 1 base and J dropped 5 bases, with 12 bases sitting between them. Germline CDR1 SGHVS, CDR2 FQNEAQ. The CDR3 is 14 residues long. The CDR3 is CASSLEVKAHEQYF. In nucleotides, the CDR3 is TGTGCCAGCAGCTTAGAAGTTAAGGCACACGAGCAGTACTTC.

The chain uses TRBV18 and TRBJ1-1; no reliable D call. The CDR3 has 12 residues. Germline V gene data show CDR1 as KGHSH and CDR2 as LQKENI. Trimming shortened V by 2 bases and J by 13 bases, and 14 bases separated the two germline ends. This CDR3 is CASSPSGAGGFF. The CDR3 coding sequence is TGTGCCAGCTCACCATCAGGCGCCGGTGGTTTCTTT.

This clonotype came up a few times. The chain joins TRBV19 to TRBJ2-2; the D gene is possibly TRBD2 (5 bases). Deletions cut 1 base from V and 6 bases from J, with 15 bases between. The germline gives CDR1 LNHDA, CDR2 SQIVND (reference sequence). The CDR3 is 16 residues long. This chain's CDR3 is CASSIVGSRWAGELFF. The CDR3 DNA sequence: TGTGCCAGTAGTATAGTAGGGAGTAGGTGGGCCGGGGAGCTGTTTTTT.

This chain joins TRBV10-3 and TRBJ1-5, with TRBD1 matching 12 bases. Looked up from germline, CDR1 is ENHRY and CDR2 is SYGVKD. The CDR3 has 17 amino acids. V gave up 4 bases and J gave up 0 bases; unmatched junction bases: 4. The CDR3 is CAISGGTGGYSNQPQHF. The CDR3 DNA sequence: TGTGCCATCAGTGGTGGGACAGGGGGCTATAGCAATCAGCCCCAGCATTTT.

This rearrangement joins TRBV6-1 to TRBJ1-2; D is undetermined. This CDR3 has 15 residues. Germline V gene lookup returns CDR1 MNHNS and CDR2 SASEGT. V was shortened by 5 bases and J by 6 bases, with 19 bases between the two germline ends. CDR3 nucleotide sequence: TGTGCCAGCAGTAAATCCGGGCCAGACGTCCATGGCTACACCTTC. It specifies CASSKSGPDVHGYTF.

There are a few counts of this clonotype. The V and J genes are TRBV7-3 and TRBJ2-3; 8 positions agree with TRBD2. The CDR3 consists of 15 residues. The germline CDR1 and CDR2 sequences are SGHTA and FQGTGA. V lost 9 bases and J lost 2; bases outside the gene matches: 10. CDR3 coding DNA: TGTGCCAGTCAGTTACTAGCGGCCCCCACAGATACGCAGTATTTT. Translation gives CASQLLAAPTDTQYF.

The rearrangement joins TRBV5-1 to TRBJ2-3; TRBD2 agrees at 7 bases. Germline lookup yields CDR1 SGHRS and CDR2 YFSETQ. Unmatched junction bases numbered 11, after V lost 4 bases and J lost 0 bases. The CDR3 contains 17 residues. The CDR3 DNA sequence: TGCGCCAGCAGCATTCGTGGCGGGGGAACTAGCACAGATACGCAGTATTTT. This encodes CASSIRGGGTSTDTQYF.

V and J are TRBV28 and TRBJ2-7, with TRBD2 as a possible D gene (5 bases). Germline V CDR1 and CDR2: MDHEN, SYDVKM. This CDR3 has 12 amino acids. V dropped 9 bases and J dropped 6 bases, with 15 bases sitting between them. For the CDR3, the DNA is TGTGCCAGTCTCTTCTCCGGAGGCGAGCAGTACTTC. This gives the protein CASLFSGGEQYF.

CDR3 sequence: CASSLEGLREKLFF. The CDR3, as DNA: TGTGCCAGCAGTCTAGAAGGGTTGAGGGAAAAACTGTTTTTT. This sequence joins TRBV28 and TRBJ1-4; no definite D call. V was shortened by 5 bases and J by 8 bases, with 15 bases between the two germline ends. CDR1 is MDHEN, CDR2 SYDVKM, per germline. This CDR3 is 14 amino acids long.

Details on this clonotype: Just one base apart from a much larger clone, this may be a read error. The rearrangement joins TRBV14 to TRBJ2-5; TRBD1 matches 7 bases. The CDR3 contains 16 residues. Germline V CDR1 and CDR2: SGHDN, FVKESK. The CDR3: CASNQQGMQLQETQYF. In nucleotides, the CDR3 is TGTGCCAGCAACCAACAGGGGATGCAGCTCCAAGAGACCCAGTACTTC.

As for this clonotype: A much larger clone differs from this one at a single base, so this may be a read error. The chain employs TRBV2 and TRBJ1-1; tentative D call: TRBD1 (5 bases). The CDR3 sequence is 14 residues long. Per the germline V gene, CDR1 is SNHLY and CDR2 is FYNNEI. The CDR3 sequence is CASGEARGWTEAFF. For the CDR3, the DNA is TGTGCCAGCGGTGAAGCTCGGGGGTGGACTGAAGCTTTCTTT.

Turning to this clonotype: Here the CDR3 omits its conserved ending phenylalanine or tryptophan, so a read error is the likely source. The rearrangement links TRBV25-1 to TRBJ2-1; no clear D. V was shortened by 3 bases and J by 6 bases, with 6 bases between the two germline ends. This CDR3 is 12 amino acids long. Per the germline V gene, CDR1 is MGHDK and CDR2 is SYGVNS. The CDR3 region is CASSDRGNEQFL. DNA of the CDR3: TGTGCCAGCAGTGATAGAGGCAATGAGCAGTTCCTC.

This clonotype occurred a few times. The chain links TRBV5-8 to TRBJ2-1; D is uncertain. Germline lookup yields CDR1 SGHTS and CDR2 YDEGEE. The CDR3 totals 14 residues. Trimming left V 3 bases short and J 2 bases short, with 9 bases between. The CDR3 protein is CASSWRAPYNEQFF. Here the CDR3 DNA reads TGTGCCAGCAGCTGGCGAGCCCCCTACAATGAGCAGTTCTTC.

This clonotype was seen many times. V and J are TRBV10-3 and TRBJ1-1; TRBD1 might be the D (5 bases). The CDR3 runs 12 residues. V shed 6 bases and J shed 4 bases, with 9 bases lying between them. Germline V gene lookup returns CDR1 ENHRY and CDR2 SYGVKD. In DNA, the CDR3 is TGTGCCATCAGCCCGGGACTCACTGAAGCTTTCTTT. This gives the protein CAISPGLTEAFF.

Of note for this clonotype: A read error is likely, as this CDR3 ends without the conserved phenylalanine or tryptophan. V usage is TRBV29-1 and J usage is TRBJ1-2; no firm D call. There are 12 residues in the CDR3. Trimming stripped 7 bases from V and 7 bases from J, with 16 bases between. Germline V CDR1 and CDR2: SQVTM, ANQGSEA. This CDR3 is CSGRWQAAGYTL. CDR3 nucleotide sequence: TGCAGCGGCCGGTGGCAGGCCGCTGGCTACACCCTC.

J is TRBJ1-1 and V is TRBV20-1; D not certain. The CDR3 sequence is 15 residues long. CDR1 and CDR2 from the germline V gene are DFQATT and SNEGSKA (reference sequence). The germline V and J ends were trimmed by 0 bases and 0 bases, with 11 bases remaining between them. The CDR3 DNA sequence: TGCAGTGCTAGAGAGGCAAGGGTTTTGAACACTGAAGCTTTCTTT. Residues: CSAREARVLNTEAFF.

In its sample, this clonotype was seen a few times. The gene calls are TRBV18 and TRBJ1-2; D gene uncertain. CDR1 KGHSH and CDR2 LQKENI come from the germline V gene. The CDR3 is 14 residues long. Trimming left V 3 bases short and J 6 bases short, with 14 bases between. The DNA of the CDR3 is TGTGCCAGCTCACCTACGGGTCCCGGGGATGGCTACACCTTC. Its translation: CASSPTGPGDGYTF.

This clonotype was counted only a few times. This rearrangement joins TRBV15 to TRBJ2-3; 9 bases agree with TRBD2. Trimming took 3 bases from V and 2 from J; bases not matched to a gene: 9. This CDR3 contains 17 residues. In germline, CDR1 is LNHNV, CDR2 YYDKDF (reference sequence). CDR3 coding DNA: TGTGCCACCAGCAGGAGGGTTAGCGGGAGCCCCACAGATACGCAGTATTTT. It specifies CATSRRVSGSPTDTQYF.

The chain carries TRBV5-5 and TRBJ2-7; 9 bases line up with TRBD1. Germline lookup yields CDR1 SGHKS and CDR2 YYEKEE (reference sequence). There are 13 residues in the CDR3. The V segment lost 3 bases and the J segment 7 bases; nucleotides outside the gene matches: 5. The CDR3 here is CASSYRGPGEQYF. In DNA, the CDR3 is TGTGCCAGCAGCTACAGGGGGCCGGGGGAGCAGTACTTC. The whole variable domain, remainder taken from reference TRBV5-5 and TRBJ2-7, is DAGVTQSPTHLIKTRGQQVTLRCSPISGHKSVSWYQQVLGQGPQFIFQYYEKEERGRGNFPDRFSARQFPNYSSELNVNALLLGDSALYLCASSYRGPGEQYFGPGTRLTVT.

The sample holds a few counts of this clonotype. The chain employs TRBV30 and TRBJ2-7; TRBD2 agrees at 7 bases. The V gene end was trimmed by 1 base and the J gene end by 6 bases; junction bases not matched to a gene: 6. In germline, CDR1 is GTSNPN, CDR2 SVGIG (reference sequence). CDR3 length: 13 amino acids. The DNA for the CDR3 is TGTGCCTGGAGTGGGGGGGGAAACTTCGAGCAGTACTTC. It yields the protein CAWSGGGNFEQYF.

V usage is TRBV7-2 and J usage is TRBJ1-2; TRBD1 agrees at 10 bases. Trimming took 5 bases from V and 5 from J; bases not matched to a gene: 17. The CDR3 runs to 18 residues. Looked up from germline, CDR1 is SGHTA and CDR2 is FQGNSA. CDR3 region: CASSTPRSGTGVYYGYTF. CDR3 sequence (DNA): TGTGCCAGCAGCACCCCTAGGTCAGGGACAGGGGTCTATTATGGCTACACCTTC.

V is TRBV7-2 and J is TRBJ1-5, with D possibly TRBD1 on 5 matching bases. The CDR3 runs 13 residues. Trimming removed 6 bases from V and 6 bases from J, with 12 bases in between. Germline V gives CDR1 SGHTA, CDR2 FQGNSA. DNA of the CDR3: TGTGCCAGCAGACAGACAGAGGGTCAGCCCCAGCATTTT. Translated: CASRQTEGQPQHF.

This clonotype was seen ten or more times. This rearrangement joins TRBV7-2 to TRBJ1-1; D not certain. V lost 1 base and J lost 5, with 17 bases in between. Germline V gene sequence: CDR1 SGHTA, CDR2 FQGNSA. The CDR3 extends over 16 amino acids. The CDR3 here is CASSLVPWTAATEAFF. The CDR3 nucleotides are TGTGCCAGCAGCTTAGTTCCTTGGACGGCTGCGACTGAAGCTTTCTTT.